This T cell receptor beta chain emerged from a study of CD8 T cells in ankylosing spondylitis. Study-level points and caveats: Within ankylosing spondylitis blood, a TCR beta motif made up of eight or nine highly homologous variants appeared to be characteristic. Disease-linked clones were reportedly significantly enriched in matched ankylosing spondylitis synovial fluid.

This CDR3 is built from 12 residues. CDR1 and CDR2 from the germline V gene are MNHEY and SVGEGT. The ends were cut back, 0 bases at V and 5 bases at J, with 5 bases in the middle. TCRdb passed the 5' RACE reads through MiXCR, listing each CDR3 protein once. The table records 200,000 to 250,000 distinct CDR3 sequences, around 16% of them present only once. This clonotype occurred a few times. Its matching antigen is unknown. The V call is TRBV6-2 or TRBV6-3, the J call TRBJ2-7, with D unclear. Sequencing was done on a sample of blood, either unsorted or a sorted T cell fraction (not recorded which). The clonotype was recovered from a male donor with ankylosing spondylitis. The CDR3 loop reads CASSYSVDEQYF. The CDR3 nucleotides read TGTGCCAGCAGTTACTCGGTTGACGAGCAGTACTTC.